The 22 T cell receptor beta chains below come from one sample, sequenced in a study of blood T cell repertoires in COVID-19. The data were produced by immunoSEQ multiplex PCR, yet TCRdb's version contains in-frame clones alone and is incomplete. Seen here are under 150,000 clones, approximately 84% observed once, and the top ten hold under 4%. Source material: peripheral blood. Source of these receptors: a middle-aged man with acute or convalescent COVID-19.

DNA of the CDR3: TGTGCCAGCACCCCAGCGGGGAGTACGCAGTATTTT. The encoded protein is CASTPAGSTQYF. The rearrangement links TRBV6-1 to TRBJ2-3; 7 bases are a match to TRBD2. This CDR3 has 12 amino acids. From germline, CDR1 is MNHNS and CDR2 SASEGT. J lost 8 bases, V lost 7 bases, and 6 bases had no gene match.

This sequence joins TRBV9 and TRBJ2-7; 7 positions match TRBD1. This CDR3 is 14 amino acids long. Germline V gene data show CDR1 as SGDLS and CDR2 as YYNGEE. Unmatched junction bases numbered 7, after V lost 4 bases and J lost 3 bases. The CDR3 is CASSRSGTDYEQYF. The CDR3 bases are TGTGCCAGCAGCCGATCTGGGACAGACTACGAGCAGTACTTC.

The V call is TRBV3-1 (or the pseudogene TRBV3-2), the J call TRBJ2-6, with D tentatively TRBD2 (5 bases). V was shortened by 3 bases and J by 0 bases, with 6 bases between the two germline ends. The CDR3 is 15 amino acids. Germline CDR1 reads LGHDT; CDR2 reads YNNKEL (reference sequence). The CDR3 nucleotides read TGTGCCAGCAGCCATGGGAGCTCTGGGGCCAACGTCCTGACTTTC. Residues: CASSHGSSGANVLTF.

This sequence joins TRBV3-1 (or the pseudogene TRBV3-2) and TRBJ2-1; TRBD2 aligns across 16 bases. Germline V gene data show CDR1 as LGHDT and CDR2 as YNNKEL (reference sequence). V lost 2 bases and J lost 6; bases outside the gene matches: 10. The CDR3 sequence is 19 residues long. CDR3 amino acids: CASSQRTAGTSGGANEQFF. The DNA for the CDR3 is TGTGCCAGCAGCCAACGAACCGCCGGGACTAGCGGGGGGGCCAATGAGCAGTTCTTC.

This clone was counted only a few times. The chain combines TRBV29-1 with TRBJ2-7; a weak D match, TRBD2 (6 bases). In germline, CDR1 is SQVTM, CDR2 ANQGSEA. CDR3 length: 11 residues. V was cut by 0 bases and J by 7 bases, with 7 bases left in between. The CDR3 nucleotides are TGCAGCGTTGAAGATGGGGGGGAGCAGTACTTC. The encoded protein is CSVEDGGEQYF.

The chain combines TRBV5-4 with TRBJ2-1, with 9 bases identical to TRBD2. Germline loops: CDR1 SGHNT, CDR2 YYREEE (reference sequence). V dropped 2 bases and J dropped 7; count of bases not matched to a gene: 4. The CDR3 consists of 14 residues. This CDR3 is CASSFGGGGNEQFF. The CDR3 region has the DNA TGTGCCAGCAGCTTTGGCGGGGGGGGGAATGAGCAGTTCTTC.

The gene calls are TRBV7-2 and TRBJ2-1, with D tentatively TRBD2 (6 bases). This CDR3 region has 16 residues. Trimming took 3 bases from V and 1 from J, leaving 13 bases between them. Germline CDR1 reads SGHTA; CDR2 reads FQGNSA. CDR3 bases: TGTGCCAGCAGCTTGAGCGGGCCAGCTTCCTACAATGAGCAGTTCTTC. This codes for CASSLSGPASYNEQFF.

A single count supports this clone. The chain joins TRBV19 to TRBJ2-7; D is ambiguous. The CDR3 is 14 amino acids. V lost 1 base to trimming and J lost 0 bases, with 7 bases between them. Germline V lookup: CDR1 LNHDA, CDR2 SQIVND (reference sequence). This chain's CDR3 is CASSIGPGSYEQYF. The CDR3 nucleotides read TGTGCCAGTAGTATAGGACCAGGCTCCTACGAGCAGTACTTC.

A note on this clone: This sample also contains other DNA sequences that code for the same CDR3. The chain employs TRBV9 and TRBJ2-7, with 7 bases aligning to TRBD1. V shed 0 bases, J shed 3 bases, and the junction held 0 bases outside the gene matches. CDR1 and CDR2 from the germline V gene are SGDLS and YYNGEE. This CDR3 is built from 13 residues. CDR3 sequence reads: CASSVGDSYEQYF. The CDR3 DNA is TGTGCCAGCAGCGTAGGGGACAGCTACGAGCAGTACTTC.

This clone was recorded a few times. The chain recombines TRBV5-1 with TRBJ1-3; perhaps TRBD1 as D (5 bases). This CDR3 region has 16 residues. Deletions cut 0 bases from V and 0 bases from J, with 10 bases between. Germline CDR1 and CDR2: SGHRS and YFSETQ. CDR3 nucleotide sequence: TGCGCCAGCAGCTTGGGGGGACTGACCTCTGGAAACACCATATATTTT. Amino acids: CASSLGGLTSGNTIYF.

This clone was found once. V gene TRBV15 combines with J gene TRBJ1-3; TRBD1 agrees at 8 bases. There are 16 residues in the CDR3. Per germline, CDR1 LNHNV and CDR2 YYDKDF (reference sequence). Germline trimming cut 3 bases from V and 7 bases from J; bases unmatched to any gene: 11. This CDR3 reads CATSRNRGATANTIYF. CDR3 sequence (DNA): TGTGCCACCAGCAGGAACAGGGGGGCGACTGCGAACACCATATATTTT. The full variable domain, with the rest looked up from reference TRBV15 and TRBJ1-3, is DAMVIQNPRYQVTQFGKPVTLSCSQTLNHNVMYWYQQKSSQAPKLLFHYYDKDFNNEADTPDNFQSRRPNTSFCFLDIRSPGLGDTAMYLCATSRNRGATANTIYFGEGSWLTVV.

The CDR3 DNA reads as TGTGCCAGTAGTATAGGGCTAGGTACCTACGAGCAGTACTTC. Translating it yields CASSIGLGTYEQYF. The chain recombines TRBV19 with TRBJ2-7; D is uncertain. The CDR3 is 14 amino acids. Germline CDR1 LNHDA, CDR2 SQIVND (reference sequence). Trimming cost V 1 base and J 2 bases, with 9 bases left between them.

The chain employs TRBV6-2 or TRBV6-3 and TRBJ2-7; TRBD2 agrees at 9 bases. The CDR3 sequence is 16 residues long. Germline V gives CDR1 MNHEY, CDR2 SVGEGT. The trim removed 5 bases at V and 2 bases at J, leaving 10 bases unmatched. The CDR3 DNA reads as TGTGCCAGCAGTCGCCCCTTAGGCGGGGGGGCCTACGAGCAGTACTTC. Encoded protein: CASSRPLGGGAYEQYF.

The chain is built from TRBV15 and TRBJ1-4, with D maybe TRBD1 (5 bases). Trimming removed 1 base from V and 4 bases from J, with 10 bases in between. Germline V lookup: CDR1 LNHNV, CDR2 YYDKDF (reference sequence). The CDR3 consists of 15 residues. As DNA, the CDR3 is TGTGCCACCAGCAGAGTCACAGGTATTAATGAAAAACTGTTTTTT. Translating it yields CATSRVTGINEKLFF.

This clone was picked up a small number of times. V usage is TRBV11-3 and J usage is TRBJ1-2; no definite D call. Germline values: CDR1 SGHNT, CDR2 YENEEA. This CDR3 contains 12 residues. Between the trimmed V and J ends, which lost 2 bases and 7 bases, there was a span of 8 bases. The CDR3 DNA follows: TGTGCCAGCAGCTTACCGGTTGGTGGCTACACCTTC. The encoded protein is CASSLPVGGYTF.

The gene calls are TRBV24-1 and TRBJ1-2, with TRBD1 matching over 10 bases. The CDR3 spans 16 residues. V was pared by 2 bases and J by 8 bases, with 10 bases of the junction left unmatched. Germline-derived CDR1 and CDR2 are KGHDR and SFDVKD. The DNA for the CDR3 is TGTGCCACCAGTGATTCGTCAGGACAGGGGGGACGGGGCTACACCTTC. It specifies CATSDSSGQGGRGYTF.

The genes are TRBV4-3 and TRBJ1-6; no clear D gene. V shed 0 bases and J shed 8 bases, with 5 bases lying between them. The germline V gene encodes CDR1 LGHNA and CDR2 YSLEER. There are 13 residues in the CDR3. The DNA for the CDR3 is TGCGCCAGCAGCCAAGATCGCGATTCACCCCTCCACTTT. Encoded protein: CASSQDRDSPLHF.

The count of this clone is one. The CDR3 coding sequence is TGTGCCAACAGGACTCCGGGGGCTTTCTTT. Translation: CANRTPGAFF. The J gene is TRBJ1-1, the V gene TRBV27, with D maybe TRBD1 (5 bases). The CDR3 spans 10 residues. Germline loops: CDR1 MNHEY, CDR2 SMNVEV (reference sequence). Trimming stripped 10 bases from V and 11 bases from J, with 14 bases between.

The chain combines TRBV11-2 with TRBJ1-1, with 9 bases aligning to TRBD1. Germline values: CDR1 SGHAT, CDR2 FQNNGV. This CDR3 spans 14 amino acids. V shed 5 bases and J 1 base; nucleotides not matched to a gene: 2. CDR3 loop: CASSQQGANTEAFF. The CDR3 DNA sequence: TGTGCCAGCAGCCAACAGGGGGCGAACACTGAAGCTTTCTTT.

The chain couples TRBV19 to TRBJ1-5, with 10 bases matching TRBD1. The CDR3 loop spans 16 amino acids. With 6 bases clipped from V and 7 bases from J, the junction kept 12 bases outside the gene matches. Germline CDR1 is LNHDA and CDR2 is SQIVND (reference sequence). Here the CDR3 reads CASSDRGRGLEQPQHF. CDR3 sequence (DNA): TGTGCCAGTAGCGACAGGGGGCGAGGTTTAGAACAGCCCCAGCATTTT. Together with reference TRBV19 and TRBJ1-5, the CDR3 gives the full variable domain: DGGITQSPKYLFRKEGQNVTLSCEQNLNHDAMYWYRQDPGQGLRLIYYSQIVNDFQKGDIAEGYSVSREKKESFPLTVTSAQKNPTAFYLCASSDRGRGLEQPQHFGDGTRLSIL.

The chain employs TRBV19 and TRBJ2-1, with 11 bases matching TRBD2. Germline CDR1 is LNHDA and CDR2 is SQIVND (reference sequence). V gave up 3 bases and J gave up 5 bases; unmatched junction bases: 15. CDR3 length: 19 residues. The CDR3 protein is CASSIIFTRLAGIHNEQFF. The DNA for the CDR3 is TGTGCCAGTAGTATCATATTCACCAGACTAGCGGGGATTCACAATGAGCAGTTCTTC.

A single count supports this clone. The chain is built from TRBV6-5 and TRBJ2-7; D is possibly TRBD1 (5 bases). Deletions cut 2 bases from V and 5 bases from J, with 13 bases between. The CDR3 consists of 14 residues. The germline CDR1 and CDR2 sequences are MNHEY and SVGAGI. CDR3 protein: CASSYRQNSHEQYF. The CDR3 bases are TGTGCCAGCAGTTACCGACAGAATAGCCACGAGCAGTACTTC.